Listed below are T cell receptor beta chains from one sample, sequenced in a study of blood T cell repertoires in COVID-19. Data came from immunoSEQ multiplex PCR; TCRdb stores just in-frame clones and leaves some out. Here the sample spans fewer than 250,000 clones, 80% to 90% being singletons. The sequencing sample was made of peripheral blood. The origin of the receptors is a woman aged 45-65 years with active or convalescent COVID-19. Both conserved end residues are part of each CDR3. D genes are given only for firm matches. A row's size may be missing; if present it is once, few, many or a size class.

>NA|TRBD2|TRBV5-1|TRBJ2-2
CASSGVAGGLNTGELFF
TGCGCCAGCAGCGGAGTAGCGGGAGGCCTGAACACCGGGGAGCTGTTTTTT
>NA|NA|TRBV5-6|TRBJ2-3
CASSAPRTSSTDTQYF
TGTGCCAGCAGCGCCCCGAGGACATCTAGCACAGATACGCAGTATTTT
>NA|TRBD2|TRBV7-3|TRBJ2-2
CASSLNVGGTGELFF
TGTGCCAGCAGCTTAAACGTGGGAGGGACCGGGGAGCTGTTTTTT
>NA|NA|TRBV5-1|TRBJ1-1
CASSPQGGNTEAFF
TGCGCCAGCAGCCCCCAGGGAGGGAACACTGAAGCTTTCTTT
>NA|TRBD1|TRBV18|TRBJ1-5
CASSPGQGGNQPQHF
TGTGCCAGCTCACCCGGACAGGGTGGCAATCAGCCCCAGCATTTT
>NA|NA|TRBV28|TRBJ2-7
CASTPGAPYEQYF
TGTGCCAGCACCCCGGGTGCTCCCTACGAGCAGTACTTC
>NA|NA|TRBV18|TRBJ1-1
CASSTGNTEAFF
TGTGCCAGCTCCACCGGGAACACTGAAGCTTTCTTT
>NA|TRBD1|TRBV6-4|TRBJ1-3
CASSATGTEDTIYF
TGTGCCAGCAGTGCCACCGGGACAGAAGACACCATATATTTT
>once|TRBD2|TRBV4-1|TRBJ2-1
CASSLTSVSYNEQFF
TGCGCCAGCAGCCTCACTAGCGTTTCCTACAATGAGCAGTTCTTC
>few|NA|TRBV5-1|TRBJ1-1
CASSWAGTEAFF
TGCGCCAGCAGCTGGGCTGGCACTGAAGCTTTCTTT
>NA|NA|TRBV21-1|TRBJ2-3
CASSKGETSGCTDTQYF
TGTGCCAGCAGCAAAGGAGAGACTAGCGGCTGTACAGATACGCAGTATTTT